Listed here are 9 T cell receptor beta chains from one sample, sequenced in a study of cytomegalovirus exposure and HLA in healthy donors. The PCR contained 60 Vbeta and 13 Jbeta primers. Using immunoSEQ multiplex PCR, the repertoire was profiled, and TCRdb retains in-frame clones only, with some absent. Of 150,000 or so clones listed, over 75% are singletons. Material for sequencing was PBMCs. The origin of the receptors is a man aged 45 to 65 in good health and CMV-seropositive.

The chain recombines TRBV6-5 with TRBJ1-2; 10 nucleotides agree with TRBD1. Germline V gene data show CDR1 as MNHEY and CDR2 as SVGAGI. The CDR3 consists of 16 residues. The ends lost 2 bases at V and 4 bases at J; junction bases unmatched: 7. The CDR3 spells CASSYVTGQGIYGYTF. Written as DNA, the CDR3 is TGTGCCAGCAGTTACGTAACGGGACAGGGGATCTATGGCTACACCTTC.

This clone was found a few times. V and J are TRBV4-1 and TRBJ2-2, with TRBD1 matching over 8 bases. Trimming removed 7 bases from V and 0 bases from J; junction bases left unmatched: 4. The V gene's germline CDR1 is MGHRA and CDR2 YSYEKL. This CDR3 is built from 15 residues. This CDR3 reads CASTTGGSNTGELFF. The CDR3 DNA sequence: TGCGCCAGCACCACAGGGGGATCGAACACCGGGGAGCTGTTTTTT.

This rearrangement joins TRBV5-1 to TRBJ2-3; 9 bases are shared with TRBD2. CDR1 is SGHRS and CDR2 is YFSETQ in the germline V gene. The CDR3 is 17 residues long. Losses at the gene ends were 2 bases for V and 0 bases for J; bases not matched to a gene: 7. This CDR3 is CASSLTAGGSSTDTQYF. The CDR3 DNA sequence: TGCGCCAGCAGCTTAACAGCGGGGGGCTCTAGCACAGATACGCAGTATTTT.

V is TRBV11-2 and J is TRBJ2-7, with a possible D match to TRBD1 (5 bases). Trimming took 6 bases from V and 5 from J, leaving 14 bases between them. Looked up from germline, CDR1 is SGHAT and CDR2 is FQNNGV. CDR3 length: 13 amino acids. The CDR3 loop reads CASRPSPGNEQYV. CDR3 DNA sequence: TGTGCCAGCAGACCCAGCCCAGGGAACGAGCAGTACGTC.

The V gene is TRBV5-1, the J gene TRBJ2-7; 9 positions agree with TRBD1. Germline V gene sequence: CDR1 SGHRS, CDR2 YFSETQ. The trim removed 4 bases at V and 2 bases at J, leaving 4 bases unmatched. The CDR3 totals 14 residues. CDR3 DNA: TGCGCCAGCAGCGGGGGGACAGGGCCCTACGAGCAGTACTTC. Its translation is CASSGGTGPYEQYF.

The CDR3 is CASSLVLSGAFF. CDR3 DNA sequence: TGTGCCAGCAGCTTAGTACTGTCTGGAGCTTTCTTT. V is TRBV7-2 and J is TRBJ1-1; D gene ambiguous. The CDR3 extends over 12 amino acids. With 1 base removed from V and 10 bases from J, the gap between germline ends came to 10 bases. Germline V gene lookup returns CDR1 SGHTA and CDR2 FQGNSA.

The CDR3 nucleotides read TGTGCCTGGAGTCCCAGGAAAGGGGTGAAAGGAGAAAAACTGTTTTTT. This gives the protein CAWSPRKGVKGEKLFF. The V and J genes are TRBV30 and TRBJ1-4; a possible D gene is TRBD1 (5 bases). Looked up from germline, CDR1 is GTSNPN and CDR2 is SVGIG (reference sequence). The CDR3 is 16 amino acids. The V end lost 2 bases, the J end lost 8 bases, and 21 bases lay between the germline ends.

V usage is TRBV6-1 and J usage is TRBJ1-2, with D unresolved. CDR3 length: 15 residues. V shed 4 bases and J shed 8 bases, with 20 bases lying between them. The germline V gene has CDR1 MNHNS and CDR2 SASEGT. CDR3 nucleotides: TGTGCCAGCAGTGCCGGACTTCCGGAAGTGAAAGGCTACACCTTC. This codes for CASSAGLPEVKGYTF.

This clone was recorded only once. The V and J genes are TRBV7-9 and TRBJ1-3; D not resolved. V was shortened by 3 bases and J by 0 bases, with 3 bases between the two germline ends. This CDR3 spans 13 amino acids. CDR1 is SEHNR and CDR2 is FQNEAQ in the germline V gene (reference sequence). CDR3 coding DNA: TGTGCCAGCAGCTTTTACTCTGGAAACACCATATATTTT. Translated: CASSFYSGNTIYF. Full variable domain (outside the CDR3, taken from reference TRBV7-9 and TRBJ1-3): DTGVSQNPRHKITKRGQNVTFRCDPISEHNRLYWYRQTLGQGPEFLTYFQNEAQLEKSRLLSDRFSAERPKGSFSTLEIQRTEQGDSAMYLCASSFYSGNTIYFGEGSWLTVV.